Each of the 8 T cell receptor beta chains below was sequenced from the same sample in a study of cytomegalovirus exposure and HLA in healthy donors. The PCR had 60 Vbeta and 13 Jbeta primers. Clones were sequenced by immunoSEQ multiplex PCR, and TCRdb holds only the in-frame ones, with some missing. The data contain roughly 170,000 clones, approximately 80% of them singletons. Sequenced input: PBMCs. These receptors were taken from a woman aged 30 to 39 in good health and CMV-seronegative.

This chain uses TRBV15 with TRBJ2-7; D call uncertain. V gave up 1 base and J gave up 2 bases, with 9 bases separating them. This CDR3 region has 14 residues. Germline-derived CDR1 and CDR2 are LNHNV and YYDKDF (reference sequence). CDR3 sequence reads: CATSRVGRPYEQYF. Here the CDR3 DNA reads TGTGCCACCAGCAGAGTTGGCAGGCCCTACGAGCAGTACTTC. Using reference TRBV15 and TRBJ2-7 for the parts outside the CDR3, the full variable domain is DAMVIQNPRYQVTQFGKPVTLSCSQTLNHNVMYWYQQKSSQAPKLLFHYYDKDFNNEADTPDNFQSRRPNTSFCFLDIRSPGLGDTAMYLCATSRVGRPYEQYFGPGTRLTVT.

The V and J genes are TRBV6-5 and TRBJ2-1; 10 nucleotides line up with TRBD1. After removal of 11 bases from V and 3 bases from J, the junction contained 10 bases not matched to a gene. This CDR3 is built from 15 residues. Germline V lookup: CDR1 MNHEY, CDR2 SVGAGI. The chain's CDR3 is CASRDRGNGYNEQFF. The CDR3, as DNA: TGTGCCTCCCGGGACAGGGGCAACGGCTACAATGAGCAGTTCTTC.

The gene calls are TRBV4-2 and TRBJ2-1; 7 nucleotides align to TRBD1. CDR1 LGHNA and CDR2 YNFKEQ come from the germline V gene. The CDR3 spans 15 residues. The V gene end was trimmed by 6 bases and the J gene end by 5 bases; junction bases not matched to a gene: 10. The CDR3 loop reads CASRATGLKDNEQFF. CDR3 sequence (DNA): TGTGCCAGCAGGGCGACAGGGCTGAAGGACAATGAGCAGTTCTTC.

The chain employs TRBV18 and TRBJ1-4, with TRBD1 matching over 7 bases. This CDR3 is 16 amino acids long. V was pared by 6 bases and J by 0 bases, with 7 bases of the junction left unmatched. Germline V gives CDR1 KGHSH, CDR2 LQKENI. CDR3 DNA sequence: TGTGCCAGCTCCTACAGGGGAAGAGCAACTAATGAAAAACTGTTTTTT. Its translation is CASSYRGRATNEKLFF.

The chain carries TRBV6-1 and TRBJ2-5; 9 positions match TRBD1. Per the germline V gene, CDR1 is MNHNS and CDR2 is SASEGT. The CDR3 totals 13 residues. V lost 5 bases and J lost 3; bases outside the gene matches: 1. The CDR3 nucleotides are TGTGCCAGCAGTAGGACAGGGGAAGAGACCCAGTACTTC. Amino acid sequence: CASSRTGEETQYF.

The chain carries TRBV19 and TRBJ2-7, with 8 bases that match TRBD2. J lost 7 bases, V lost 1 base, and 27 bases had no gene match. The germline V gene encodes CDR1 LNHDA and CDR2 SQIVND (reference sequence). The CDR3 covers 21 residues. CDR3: CASSIAKYQFRAGASLGEQYF. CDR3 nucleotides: TGTGCCAGTAGTATAGCGAAGTACCAGTTTCGAGCGGGGGCCTCTTTGGGTGAGCAGTACTTC. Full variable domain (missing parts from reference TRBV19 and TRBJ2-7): DGGITQSPKYLFRKEGQNVTLSCEQNLNHDAMYWYRQDPGQGLRLIYYSQIVNDFQKGDIAEGYSVSREKKESFPLTVTSAQKNPTAFYLCASSIAKYQFRAGASLGEQYFGPGTRLTVT.

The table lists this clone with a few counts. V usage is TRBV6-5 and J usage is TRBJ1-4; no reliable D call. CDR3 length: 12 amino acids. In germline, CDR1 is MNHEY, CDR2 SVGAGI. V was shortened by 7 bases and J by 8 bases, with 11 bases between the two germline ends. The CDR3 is CASNKGREKLFF. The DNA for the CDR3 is TGTGCCAGCAATAAAGGGAGGGAAAAACTGTTTTTT.

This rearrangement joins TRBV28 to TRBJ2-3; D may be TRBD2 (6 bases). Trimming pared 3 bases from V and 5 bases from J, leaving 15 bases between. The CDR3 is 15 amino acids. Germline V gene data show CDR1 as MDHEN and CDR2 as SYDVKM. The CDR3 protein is CASSLGGGPRDTQYF. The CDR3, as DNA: TGTGCCAGCAGTTTGGGGGGAGGCCCACGAGATACGCAGTATTTT.